One and the same sample provided the 27 T cell receptor beta chains below, sequenced in a study of identical twins (dated by TCRdb to the mid-2010s). Library preparation used 5' RACE. The instrument was an Illumina HiSeq 2000. The public reads were quality trimmed at Q25 with fastp and then assembled into clones with MiXCR by TCRdb, keeping productive beta chains. Entries that share a CDR3 protein sequence are merged under the most common genes and DNA. Here the sample has 460,000 or so distinct CDR3 sequences; more than 13% occur a single time. The ten largest clones capture approximately 0.52% of the sample. The same specimen was also included in a second study, on yellow fever vaccine responses in identical twins.

The material sequenced was CD4+ T cells sorted from blood. The receptors shown here come from a woman in her late teens or twenties in good health.

This clonotype was recorded at least ten times. The chain joins TRBV2 to TRBJ2-7; 12 bases fit TRBD2. Germline CDR1 is SNHLY and CDR2 is FYNNEI. The CDR3 covers 13 residues. V trimming: 6 bases; J trimming: 5 bases; junction bases outside the gene matches: 2. The CDR3 bases are TGTGCCAGCAGACTAGCGGGAGGTGACGAGCAGTACTTC. It encodes CASRLAGGDEQYF. Together with reference TRBV2 and TRBJ2-7, the CDR3 gives the full variable domain: EPEVTQTPSHQVTQMGQEVILRCVPISNHLYFYWYRQILGQKVEFLVSFYNNEISEKSEIFDDQFSVERPDGSNFTLKIRSTKLEDSAMYFCASRLAGGDEQYFGPGTRLTVT.

The chain employs TRBV10-3 and TRBJ2-7; 7 bases line up with TRBD1. The CDR3 loop spans 14 amino acids. CDR1 and CDR2 from the germline V gene are ENHRY and SYGVKD. Trimming at V came to 3 bases and at J to 5 bases, leaving 7 bases not matched to a gene. CDR3 coding DNA: TGTGCCATCAGTGACTCAGGGGGTAAAGACGAGCAGTACTTC. Its protein product is CAISDSGGKDEQYF.

CDR3 protein: CASSLGLAGGPDTQYF. For the CDR3, the DNA is TGTGCCAGCAGCTTAGGGCTAGCGGGGGGCCCAGATACGCAGTATTTT. V gene TRBV7-2 combines with J gene TRBJ2-3, with TRBD2 identical over 11 bases. This CDR3 has 16 amino acids. Per germline, CDR1 SGHTA and CDR2 FQGNSA. Trimming cost V 1 base and J 4 bases; bases outside gene matches: 4. The variable domain in full, with the rest retrieved from reference TRBV7-2 and TRBJ2-3, is GAGVSQSPSNKVTEKGKDVELRCDPISGHTALYWYRQSLGQGLEFLIYFQGNSAPDKSGLPSDRFSAERTGGSVSTLTIQRTQQEDSAVYLCASSLGLAGGPDTQYFGPGTRLTVL.

V usage is TRBV30 and J usage is TRBJ2-7, with a tentative D call TRBD2 (6 bases). The CDR3 runs to 12 residues. V was shortened by 8 bases and J by 6 bases, with 17 bases between the two germline ends. Germline V gene sequence: CDR1 GTSNPN, CDR2 SVGIG (reference sequence). CDR3 DNA: TGTGCCACCCGGGACTCCCCCGGCGAGCAGTACTTC. Protein sequence: CATRDSPGEQYF.

This clonotype was detected a few times. J is TRBJ2-7 and V is TRBV20-1; possible D gene TRBD2, 6 bases. Germline V CDR1 and CDR2: DFQATT, SNEGSKA (reference sequence). The length of the CDR3 is 13 residues. V lost 3 bases and J lost 2, with 11 bases in between. The CDR3 sequence: CSARAGPAYEQYF. DNA of the CDR3: TGCAGTGCTAGGGCGGGGCCGGCCTACGAGCAGTACTTC.

This clonotype was counted many times. The chain is built from TRBV7-2 and TRBJ2-3, with TRBD2 identical over 7 bases. The CDR3 sequence is 14 residues long. Losses at the gene ends were 3 bases for V and 3 bases for J; bases not matched to a gene: 3. CDR1 and CDR2 from the germline V gene are SGHTA and FQGNSA. The CDR3, as DNA: TGTGCCAGCAGCTTGAGCGGGGTTACAGATACGCAGTATTTT. The encoded protein is CASSLSGVTDTQYF.

The chain uses TRBV10-3 and TRBJ2-2; D call uncertain. Between the trimmed V and J ends, which lost 3 bases and 6 bases, there was a span of 14 bases. Germline values: CDR1 ENHRY, CDR2 SYGVKD. There are 15 residues in the CDR3. For the CDR3, the DNA is TGTGCCATCAGTGAAATCCCCATTGGGGCCGGGGAGCTGTTTTTT. It yields the protein CAISEIPIGAGELFF.

This clonotype appeared a few times. The chain is built from TRBV20-1 and TRBJ2-3; TRBD2 agrees at 7 bases. CDR1 is DFQATT, CDR2 SNEGSKA, per germline (reference sequence). The CDR3 sequence is 16 residues long. The trim removed 1 base at V and 1 base at J, leaving 8 bases unmatched. CDR3 amino acids: CSARGGTGRGTDTQYF. The CDR3 DNA reads TGCAGTGCTAGAGGTGGAACGGGGAGGGGCACAGATACGCAGTATTTT.

This clonotype was seen a handful of times. This chain uses TRBV10-1 with TRBJ2-7; D uncertain. V lost 3 bases and J 3 bases, leaving 12 bases between the germline ends. Germline V gives CDR1 WNHNN, CDR2 SYGVQD (reference sequence). The CDR3 spans 14 residues. DNA of the CDR3: TGCGCCAGCAGTGACCCCCCAAGAAGCTACGAGCAGTACTTC. Its protein product is CASSDPPRSYEQYF.

The chain recombines TRBV10-3 with TRBJ2-2; 8 bases fit TRBD1. The CDR3 has 14 amino acids. CDR1 is ENHRY and CDR2 is SYGVKD in the germline V gene. Trimming cost V 11 bases and J 3 bases; bases outside gene matches: 8. CDR3 DNA: TGTGCCGTAGCACAGGGGGTAGACACCGGGGAGCTGTTTTTT. Translated, it gives CAVAQGVDTGELFF.

The J gene is TRBJ2-1, the V gene TRBV20-1; D not certain. Germline V gene sequence: CDR1 DFQATT, CDR2 SNEGSKA (reference sequence). There are 12 residues in the CDR3. As DNA, the CDR3 is TGCCGCGCTAGACTTGGGCCCTATGAGCAGTTCTTC. Translating it yields CRARLGPYEQFF.

This clonotype has a count of ten or more. The rearrangement joins TRBV12-3 or TRBV12-4 to TRBJ1-6; D is unresolved. The length of the CDR3 is 15 residues. V was shortened by 3 bases and J by 3 bases, with 9 bases between the two germline ends. In DNA form, the CDR3 reads TGTGCCAGCAGTTTTGACCAGAGCTATAATTCACCCCTCCACTTT. Translated, it gives CASSFDQSYNSPLHF.

This clonotype has ten or more counts. This chain uses TRBV5-1 with TRBJ2-3; a possible D gene is TRBD1 (5 bases). Trimming took off 4 bases at V and 3 bases at J, with 18 bases between the two ends. This CDR3 spans 16 amino acids. Germline CDR1 and CDR2: SGHRS and YFSETQ. The CDR3 sequence: CASSQEVYRRTDTQYF. CDR3 nucleotides: TGCGCCAGCAGCCAGGAAGTGTACAGGAGAACAGATACGCAGTATTTT.

The chain carries TRBV16 and TRBJ2-3, with D tentatively TRBD1 (6 bases). V lost 7 bases and J 2 bases, leaving 13 bases between the germline ends. The CDR3 extends over 14 amino acids. CDR1 and CDR2 (germline): KGHSY, FQNENV. CDR3 protein: CASTRTANTDTQYF. CDR3 nucleotide sequence: TGTGCCAGCACCCGGACAGCGAACACAGATACGCAGTATTTT.

This clonotype has just a few counts. The rearrangement uses TRBV5-1 and TRBJ2-5; a possible D gene is TRBD2 (6 bases). V was cut by 0 bases and J by 2 bases, with 20 bases left in between. Germline V gives CDR1 SGHRS, CDR2 YFSETQ. This CDR3 region has 18 residues. The CDR3 is CASSLGDWPRGAQETQYF. CDR3 in DNA: TGCGCCAGCAGCTTGGGGGACTGGCCACGAGGCGCACAAGAGACCCAGTACTTC.

V usage is TRBV28 and J usage is TRBJ2-7; D not certain. The CDR3 spans 15 residues. The V end lost 3 bases, the J end lost 2 bases, and 14 bases lay between the germline ends. Germline V gene sequence: CDR1 MDHEN, CDR2 SYDVKM. This CDR3 reads CASSFRRHLTYEQYF. CDR3 DNA: TGTGCCAGCAGTTTTAGGCGACACCTCACCTACGAGCAGTACTTC.

This clonotype was observed a handful of times. The V gene is TRBV4-3, the J gene TRBJ2-7, with D unclear. The CDR3 length is 15 residues. CDR1 LGHNA and CDR2 YSLEER come from the germline V gene. Trimming cost V 0 bases and J 4 bases, with 13 bases left between them. CDR3 DNA: TGCGCCAGCAGCCAAGATCGTCTAAATATGTACGAGCAGTACTTC. It codes for CASSQDRLNMYEQYF.

The rearrangement links TRBV5-1 to TRBJ2-7, with D uncertain. V lost 5 bases to trimming and J lost 2 bases, with 5 bases between them. Germline CDR1 SGHRS, CDR2 YFSETQ. There are 11 residues in the CDR3. The CDR3 DNA reads as TGCGCCAGCAGACTCACCTACGAGCAGTACTTC. Translation: CASRLTYEQYF.

This clonotype was seen a few times. The J gene is TRBJ2-5, the V gene TRBV12-3 or TRBV12-4; D is perhaps TRBD1 (7 bases). V lost 6 bases to trimming and J lost 3 bases, with 14 bases between them. The CDR3 is made up of 14 amino acids. CDR3 in amino acids: CASRRARGEETQYF. In DNA, the CDR3 is TGTGCCAGCAGGCGAGCCAGGGGGGAAGAGACCCAGTACTTC.

The V gene is TRBV5-1, the J gene TRBJ2-7; D not resolved. CDR1 SGHRS and CDR2 YFSETQ come from the germline V gene. V was clipped by 5 bases and J by 0 bases, with 18 bases between them. This CDR3 region has 16 residues. The CDR3 is CASSYQLTRNSYEQYF. CDR3 nucleotides: TGCGCCAGCAGTTATCAACTGACACGAAACTCCTACGAGCAGTACTTC.

In its sample, this clonotype was seen a few times. This chain connects TRBV11-2 to TRBJ2-7; 9 nucleotides agree with TRBD1. Per the germline V gene, CDR1 is SGHAT and CDR2 is FQNNGV. The CDR3 loop spans 16 amino acids. V was clipped by 3 bases and J by 4 bases; unmatched bases: 10. The DNA of the CDR3 is TGTGCCAGCAGCTTTGACGGGGGACAGGGTGTGTACGAGCAGTACTTC. Its translation: CASSFDGGQGVYEQYF.

This clonotype was counted a few times. The V and J genes are TRBV6-5 and TRBJ2-7, with 7 bases aligning to TRBD1. The CDR3 consists of 15 residues. V trimming: 2 bases; J trimming: 4 bases; junction bases outside the gene matches: 8. CDR1 is MNHEY and CDR2 is SVGAGI in the germline V gene. The CDR3 bases are TGTGCCAGCAGTTACCGGGACAGTAGCGAGTACGAGCAGTACTTC. As protein: CASSYRDSSEYEQYF.

This chain links TRBV7-2 with TRBJ2-7, with D possibly TRBD2 on 6 matching bases. Germline CDR1 reads SGHTA; CDR2 reads FQGNSA. This CDR3 has 15 amino acids. V lost 5 bases, J lost 4 bases, and 18 bases lay in between. CDR3 protein: CASSNGGYRQYEQYF. CDR3 nucleotide sequence: TGTGCCAGCAGCAACGGGGGATACCGACAATACGAGCAGTACTTC.

This clonotype came up a few times. This rearrangement joins TRBV6-5 to TRBJ1-5; a weak D match, TRBD1 (5 bases). The V gene lost 5 bases and the J gene lost 3 bases, with 11 bases spanning the gap. This CDR3 spans 14 amino acids. The germline gives CDR1 MNHEY, CDR2 SVGAGI. Here the CDR3 reads CASSHGGFNQPQHF. DNA for the CDR3: TGTGCCAGCAGTCACGGGGGATTCAATCAGCCCCAGCATTTT.

This clonotype was observed a few times. The rearrangement joins TRBV9 to TRBJ2-5, with D possibly being TRBD2 (6 bases). The CDR3 has 13 amino acids. Germline V CDR1 and CDR2: SGDLS, YYNGEE. Trimming took off 5 bases at V and 5 bases at J, with 13 bases between the two ends. The CDR3 loop reads CASSPAGSETQYF. The CDR3 DNA reads as TGTGCCAGCAGTCCGGCGGGGAGTGAGACCCAGTACTTC.

A few counts support this clonotype. The chain links TRBV28 to TRBJ1-4; possibly TRBD1 for D (6 bases). The CDR3 contains 14 residues. Germline V gene sequence: CDR1 MDHEN, CDR2 SYDVKM. The V end lost 1 base, the J end lost 8 bases, and 11 bases lay between the germline ends. CDR3 loop: CASSLSQGWEKLFF. The CDR3, as DNA: TGTGCCAGCAGTTTATCGCAGGGGTGGGAAAAACTGTTTTTT. The variable domain in full, completed from reference TRBV28 and TRBJ1-4, reads DVKVTQSSRYLVKRTGEKVFLECVQDMDHENMFWYRQDPGLGLRLIYFSYDVKMKEKGDIPEGYSVSREKKERFSLILESASTNQTSMYLCASSLSQGWEKLFFGSGTQLSVL.

In its sample, this clonotype was seen many times. This chain joins TRBV10-3 and TRBJ2-1, with a possible D match to TRBD2 (6 bases). V dropped 4 bases and J dropped 0 bases, with 7 bases sitting between them. In germline, CDR1 is ENHRY, CDR2 SYGVKD. This CDR3 comprises 14 residues. The CDR3 spells CAISVGSSYNEQFF. The DNA of the CDR3 is TGTGCCATCAGTGTCGGGAGCTCCTACAATGAGCAGTTCTTC.